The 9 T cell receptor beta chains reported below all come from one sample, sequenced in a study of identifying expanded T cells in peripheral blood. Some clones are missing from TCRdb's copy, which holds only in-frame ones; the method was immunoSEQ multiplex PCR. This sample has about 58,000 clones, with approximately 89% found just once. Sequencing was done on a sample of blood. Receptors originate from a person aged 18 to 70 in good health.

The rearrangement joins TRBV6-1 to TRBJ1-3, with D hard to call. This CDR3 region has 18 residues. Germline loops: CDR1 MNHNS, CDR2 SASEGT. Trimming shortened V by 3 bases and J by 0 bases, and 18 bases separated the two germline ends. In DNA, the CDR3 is TGTGCCAGCAGTGAGAACCCGGCCAAGTCTGTCTCTGGAAACACCATATATTTT. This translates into CASSENPAKSVSGNTIYF.

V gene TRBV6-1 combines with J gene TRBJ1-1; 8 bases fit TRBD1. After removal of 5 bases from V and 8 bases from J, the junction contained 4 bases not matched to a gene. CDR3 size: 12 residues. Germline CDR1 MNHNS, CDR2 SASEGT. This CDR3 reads CASSIRTGEAFF. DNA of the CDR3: TGTGCCAGCAGTATACGGACAGGGGAAGCTTTCTTT.

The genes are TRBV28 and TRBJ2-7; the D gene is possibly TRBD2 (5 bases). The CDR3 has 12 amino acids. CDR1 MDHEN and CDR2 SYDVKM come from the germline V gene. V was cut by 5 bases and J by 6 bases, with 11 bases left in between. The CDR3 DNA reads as TGTGCCAGCAGTCAAACGGGGTTCGAGCAGTACTTC. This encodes CASSQTGFEQYF.

The CDR3 loop is CASIVMDRLNTEAFF. CDR3 coding DNA: TGTGCCAGCATCGTAATGGACCGCTTGAACACTGAAGCTTTCTTT. The V and J genes are TRBV7-2 and TRBJ1-1; unclear D gene. Germline CDR1 SGHTA, CDR2 FQGNSA. The CDR3 spans 15 residues. Trimming removed 7 bases from V and 0 bases from J, with 15 bases in between. The complete variable domain, with remaining parts taken from reference TRBV7-2 and TRBJ1-1, reads GAGVSQSPSNKVTEKGKDVELRCDPISGHTALYWYRQSLGQGLEFLIYFQGNSAPDKSGLPSDRFSAERTGGSVSTLTIQRTQQEDSAVYLCASIVMDRLNTEAFFGQGTRLTVV.

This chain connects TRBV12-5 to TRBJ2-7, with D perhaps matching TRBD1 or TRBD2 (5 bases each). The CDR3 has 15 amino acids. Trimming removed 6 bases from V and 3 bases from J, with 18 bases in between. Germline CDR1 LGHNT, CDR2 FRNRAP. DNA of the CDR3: TGTGCTAGTGGCCCTGGGGACCACGGCCGCTACGAGCAGTACTTC. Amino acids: CASGPGDHGRYEQYF.

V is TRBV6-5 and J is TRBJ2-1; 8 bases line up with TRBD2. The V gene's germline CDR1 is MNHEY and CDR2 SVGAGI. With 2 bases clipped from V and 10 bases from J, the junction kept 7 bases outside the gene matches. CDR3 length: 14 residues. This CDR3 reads CASSYPAGGREQFF. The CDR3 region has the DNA TGTGCCAGCAGTTACCCGGCGGGGGGTAGGGAGCAGTTCTTC.

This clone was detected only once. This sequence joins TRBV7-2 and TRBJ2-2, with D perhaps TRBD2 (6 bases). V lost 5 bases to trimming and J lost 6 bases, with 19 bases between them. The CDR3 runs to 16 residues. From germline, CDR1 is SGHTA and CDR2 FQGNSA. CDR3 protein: CASSPPGGVRAGELFF. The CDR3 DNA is TGTGCCAGCAGCCCGCCCGGCGGGGTACGGGCCGGGGAGCTGTTTTTT.

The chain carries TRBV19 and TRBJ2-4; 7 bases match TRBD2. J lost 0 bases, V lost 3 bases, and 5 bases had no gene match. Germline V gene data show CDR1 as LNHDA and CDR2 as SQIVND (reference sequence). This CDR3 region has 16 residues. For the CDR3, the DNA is TGTGCCAGTAGTATTTCCGGGGGGATAGCCAAAAACATTCAGTACTTC. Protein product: CASSISGGIAKNIQYF.

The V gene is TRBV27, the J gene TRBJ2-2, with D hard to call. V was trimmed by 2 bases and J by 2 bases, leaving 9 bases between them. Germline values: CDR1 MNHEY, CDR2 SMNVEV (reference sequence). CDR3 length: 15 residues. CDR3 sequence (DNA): TGTGCCAGCAGTTTAGTGGGCCCTAACACCGGGGAGCTGTTTTTT. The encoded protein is CASSLVGPNTGELFF.